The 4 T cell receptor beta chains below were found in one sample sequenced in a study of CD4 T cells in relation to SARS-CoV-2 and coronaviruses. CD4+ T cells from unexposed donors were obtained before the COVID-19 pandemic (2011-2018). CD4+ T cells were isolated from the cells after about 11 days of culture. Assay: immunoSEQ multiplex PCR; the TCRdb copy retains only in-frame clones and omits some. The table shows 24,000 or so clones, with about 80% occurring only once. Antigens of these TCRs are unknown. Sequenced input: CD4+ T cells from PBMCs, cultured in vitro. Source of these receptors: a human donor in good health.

CDR3: CASRVFGTVDTEAFF. The DNA for the CDR3 is TGTGCCAGCAGAGTCTTCGGGACGGTCGACACTGAAGCTTTCTTT. The chain recombines TRBV27 with TRBJ1-1; a possible D gene is TRBD1 (5 bases). CDR3 size: 15 residues. Per germline, CDR1 MNHEY and CDR2 SMNVEV (reference sequence). Between the trimmed V and J ends, which lost 6 bases and 3 bases, there was a span of 17 bases.

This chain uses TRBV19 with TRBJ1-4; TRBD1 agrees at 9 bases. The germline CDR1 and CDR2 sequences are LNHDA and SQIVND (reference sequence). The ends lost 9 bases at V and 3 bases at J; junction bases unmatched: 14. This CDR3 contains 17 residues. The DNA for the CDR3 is TGTGCCAGCAGACCACGTGGACAGGGGCAGGCTAATGAAAAACTGTTTTTT. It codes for CASRPRGQGQANEKLFF.

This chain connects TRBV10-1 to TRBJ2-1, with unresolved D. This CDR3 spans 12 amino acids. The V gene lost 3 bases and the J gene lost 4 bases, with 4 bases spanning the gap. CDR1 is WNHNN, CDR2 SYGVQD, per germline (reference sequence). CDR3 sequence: CASSDLYNEQFF. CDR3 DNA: TGCGCCAGCAGTGACTTATACAATGAGCAGTTCTTC.

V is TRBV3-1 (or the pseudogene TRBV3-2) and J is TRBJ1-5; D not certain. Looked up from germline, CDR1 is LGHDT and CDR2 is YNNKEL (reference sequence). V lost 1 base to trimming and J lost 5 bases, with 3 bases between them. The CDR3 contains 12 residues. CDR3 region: CASSQGDQPQHF. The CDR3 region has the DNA TGTGCCAGCAGCCAAGGGGATCAGCCCCAGCATTTT.